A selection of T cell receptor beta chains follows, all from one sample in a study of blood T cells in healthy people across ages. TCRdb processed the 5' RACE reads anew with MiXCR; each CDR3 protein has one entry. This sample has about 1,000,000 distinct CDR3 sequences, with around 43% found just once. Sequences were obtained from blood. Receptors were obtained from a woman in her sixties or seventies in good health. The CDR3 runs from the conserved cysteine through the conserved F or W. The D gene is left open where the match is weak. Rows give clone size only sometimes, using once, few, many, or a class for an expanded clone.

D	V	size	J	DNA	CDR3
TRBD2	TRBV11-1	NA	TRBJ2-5	TGTGCCAGCAGCTCCCGGACTAGCGGGAGCAATGAGCAGTACTTC	CASSSRTSGSNEQYF
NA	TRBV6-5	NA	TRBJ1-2	TGTGCCAGCAGCAAAATGGGTACCTATGGCTACACCTTC	CASSKMGTYGYTF
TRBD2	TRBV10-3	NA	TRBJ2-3	TGTGCCATCAATGGGTCGCCCGGGACTAGCCTTACAACAGATACGCAGTATTTT	CAINGSPGTSLTTDTQYF
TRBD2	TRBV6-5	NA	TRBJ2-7	TGTGCCAGCAGTTACTCCAGGCTAGCGGTCTACGAGCAGTACTTC	CASSYSRLAVYEQYF
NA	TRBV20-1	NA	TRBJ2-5	TGCAGTGCTAGAGATCAGTGGGGACAAGAGACCCAGTACTTC	CSARDQWGQETQYF
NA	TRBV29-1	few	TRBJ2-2	TGCAGCGTTGAAGGGGGGTACGGGGAGCTGTTTTTT	CSVEGGYGELFF
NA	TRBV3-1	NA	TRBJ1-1	TGTGCCTGCAGCCAAGACATCGGGTGGACTGAAGCTTTCTTT	CACSQDIGWTEAFF
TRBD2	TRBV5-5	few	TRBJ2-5	TGTGCCAGCAGCCTCCAGACTAGCGGGTGGGAGACCCAGTACTTC	CASSLQTSGWETQYF
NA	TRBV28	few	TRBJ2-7	TGTGCCAGCAGTTTATTGATTTCGGGGCCAGGACGGGCCGAGCAGTACTTC	CASSLLISGPGRAEQYF
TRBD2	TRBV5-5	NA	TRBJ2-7	TGTGCCAGCAGCTTGTTTGCGGGAGGCGCCTACGAGCAGTACTTC	CASSLFAGGAYEQYF
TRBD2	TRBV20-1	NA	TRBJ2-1	TGCAGTGCTAGCAAACCTAGCGGGACAAACAATGAGCAGTTCTTC	CSASKPSGTNNEQFF
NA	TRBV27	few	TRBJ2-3	TGTGCCAGCACCAACGCCGTAACAGATACGCAGTATTTT	CASTNAVTDTQYF
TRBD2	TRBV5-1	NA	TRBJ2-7	TGCGCCAGCAGCTTGGAAGGGACTAGCGGGAACGAGCAGTACTTC	CASSLEGTSGNEQYF
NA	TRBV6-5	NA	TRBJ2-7	TGTGCCAGCGGCTATTCCTCCTACGAGCAGTACTTC	CASGYSSYEQYF
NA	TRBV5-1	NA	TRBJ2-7	TGCGCCAGCAGCAGGGGGACCGAACGCTACGAGCAGTACTTC	CASSRGTERYEQYF
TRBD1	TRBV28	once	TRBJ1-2	TGTGCCACCAGAAACGGACAGGGAACGAGCTATGGCTACACCTTC	CATRNGQGTSYGYTF
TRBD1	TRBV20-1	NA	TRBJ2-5	TGCAGTGCTAGAGATCAAGGGACAGGGGCGTCGAGGGTAGAGACCCAGTACTTC	CSARDQGTGASRVETQYF
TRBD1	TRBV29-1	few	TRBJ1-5	TGCAGCGTGGGGACAGGGGAATATCAGCCCCAGCATTTT	CSVGTGEYQPQHF
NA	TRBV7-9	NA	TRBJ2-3	TGTGCCAGCAGCCGGATGGAACTGAGCACAGATACGCAGTATTTT	CASSRMELSTDTQYF
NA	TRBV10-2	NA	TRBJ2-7	TGCGCCAGCAATGACCCTGGCTCTTACAATGAGCAGTACTTC	CASNDPGSYNEQYF
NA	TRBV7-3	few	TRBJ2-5	TGTGCCAGCAGCTTACTTGGGGGGATCCAAGAGACCCAGTACTTC	CASSLLGGIQETQYF
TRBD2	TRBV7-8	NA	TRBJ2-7	TGTGCCAGCAGCCTAACACTAGCGGGAGATTACAATGAGCAGTACTTC	CASSLTLAGDYNEQYF
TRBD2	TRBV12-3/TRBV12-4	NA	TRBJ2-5	TGTGCCAGCAGTCGGGGAGGGCTCGAGACCCAGTACTTC	CASSRGGLETQYF
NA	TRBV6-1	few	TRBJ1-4	TGTGCCATTCGGACAACAACTAATGAAAAACTGTTTTTT	CAIRTTTNEKLFF
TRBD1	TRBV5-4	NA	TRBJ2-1	TGTGCCAGCAGCCGCAGTCCAGGGGGCGCCTACAATGAGCAGTTCTTC	CASSRSPGGAYNEQFF
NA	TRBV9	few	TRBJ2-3	TGTGCCAGCAGCGAAGGACCTAGCACAGATACGCAGTATTTT	CASSEGPSTDTQYF
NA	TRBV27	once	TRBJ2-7	TGTGCCAGCACCAAGACAGGGCCGGGGGGCTCCTACGAGCAGTACTTC	CASTKTGPGGSYEQYF
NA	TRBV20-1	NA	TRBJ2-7	TGCAGTGCTAGAGGGGCTAGTTACTACGAGCAGTACTTC	CSARGASYYEQYF
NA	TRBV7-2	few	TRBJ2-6	TGTGCCAGCAGCCTACAGGGTCCAACCGCTCCTGGGGCCAACGTCCTGACTTTC	CASSLQGPTAPGANVLTF
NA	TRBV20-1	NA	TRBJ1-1	TGCAGTGCTAGACAAGGGTACACTGAAGCTTTCTTT	CSARQGYTEAFF
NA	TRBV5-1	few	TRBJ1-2	TGCGCCAGCAGCTTGGGTTACAGGCCCTATGGCTACACCTTC	CASSLGYRPYGYTF
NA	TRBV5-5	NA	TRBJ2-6	TGTGCCAGCAGCTTGATCCCGTTTGGGGGCTTGGGATCCGGGGCCAACGTCCTGACTTTC	CASSLIPFGGLGSGANVLTF
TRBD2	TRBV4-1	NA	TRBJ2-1	TGCGCCAGCAGCCCCCATACGTCGGGGGGATACAATGAGCAGTTCTTC	CASSPHTSGGYNEQFF
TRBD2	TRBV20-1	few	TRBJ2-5	TGCAGTGCTAGGCAGGGACTAGCCCGCGGGGAGACCCAGTACTTC	CSARQGLARGETQYF
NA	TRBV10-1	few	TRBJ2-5	TGCGCCAGCAGTGAGTCTGGGGGGACGACCCAGTACTTC	CASSESGGTTQYF
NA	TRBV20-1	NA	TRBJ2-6	TGCAGTGCTAGAGGGAGGGAGTTGTCTGGGGCCAACGTCCTGACTTTC	CSARGRELSGANVLTF
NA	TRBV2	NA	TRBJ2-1	TGTGCCAGCAGATCTACCGGGACGCCCTACAATGAGCAGTTCTTC	CASRSTGTPYNEQFF
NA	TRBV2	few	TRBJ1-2	TGTGCCAGCAGTGAAAGCTTATCAGGGATCTATGGCTACACCTTC	CASSESLSGIYGYTF
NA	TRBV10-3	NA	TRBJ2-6	TGTGCCATCAGCCAGTCCTCTGGGGCCAACGTCCTGACTTTC	CAISQSSGANVLTF
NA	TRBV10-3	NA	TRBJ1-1	TGTGCCATCAGTGAGTCGACGGGTGAAGCTTTCTTT	CAISESTGEAFF
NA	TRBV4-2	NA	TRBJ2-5	TGTGCCAGCAGCCAAGGTGCTGGTAGGGCAGAGACCCAGTACTTC	CASSQGAGRAETQYF
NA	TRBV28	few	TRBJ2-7	TGTGCCAGCAGTTCCCTCGCAGGGACACAAAATACCTACGAGCAGTACTTC	CASSSLAGTQNTYEQYF
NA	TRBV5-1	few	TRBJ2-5	TGCGCCAGCAGCTTGACAGGTCCGGGGACCCAGTACTTC	CASSLTGPGTQYF
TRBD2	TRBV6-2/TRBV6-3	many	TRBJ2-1	TGTGCCAGCAGCTACCCGATGACTAGCGGGGGGTCCTACAATGAGCAGTTCTTC	CASSYPMTSGGSYNEQFF
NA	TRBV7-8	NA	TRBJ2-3	TGTGCCAGCAGCTTAGGATACGGCGGCACAGATACGCAGTATTTT	CASSLGYGGTDTQYF
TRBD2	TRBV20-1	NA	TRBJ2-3	TGCAGTGCTAGGCGAGCGGGACTCACAGATACACAGTATTTT	CSARRAGLTDTQYF